This note documents a single T cell receptor beta chain sequence. The antigen remains undetermined. The V gene's germline CDR1 is SGHNT and CDR2 YYREEE (reference sequence). Trimming shortened V by 0 bases and J by 0 bases, and 7 bases separated the two germline ends. The CDR3 loop spans 14 amino acids. This specimen comes from a study of shared clonotypes between healthy human individuals. Study-level background: CD8 memory received one plate per donor, CD8 naive two, CD4 memory three and CD4 naive three.

Study results and limitations: Larger estimated richness was generally seen in naive subsets than in memory subsets. Genetic and exposure-history diversity was limited by the few donors.

Per the original data handling: Owing to the provision of junction-only sequences devoid of quality scores by immunoSEQ, filtering differed. Assay used: immunoSEQ multiplex PCR; TCRdb lists only in-frame clones, some missing. V, J and clone size were drawn from that table, and D and trimming were deduced from the DNA. Among roughly 2,300,000 clones listed, just under 95% were seen once. The gene calls are TRBV5-4 and TRBJ2-7; D uncertain. The clonotype originates from a man aged 18-30 years in good health. Some clones in this sample may be carry-over from other donors' samples. Sample: naive CD4+ T cells from PBMCs. Specified subset: CD45RA+ positively selected. In DNA, the CDR3 is TGTGCCAGCAGCTTGGAGCTGCTCTCCTACGAGCAGTACTTC. Translating gives CASSLELLSYEQYF.